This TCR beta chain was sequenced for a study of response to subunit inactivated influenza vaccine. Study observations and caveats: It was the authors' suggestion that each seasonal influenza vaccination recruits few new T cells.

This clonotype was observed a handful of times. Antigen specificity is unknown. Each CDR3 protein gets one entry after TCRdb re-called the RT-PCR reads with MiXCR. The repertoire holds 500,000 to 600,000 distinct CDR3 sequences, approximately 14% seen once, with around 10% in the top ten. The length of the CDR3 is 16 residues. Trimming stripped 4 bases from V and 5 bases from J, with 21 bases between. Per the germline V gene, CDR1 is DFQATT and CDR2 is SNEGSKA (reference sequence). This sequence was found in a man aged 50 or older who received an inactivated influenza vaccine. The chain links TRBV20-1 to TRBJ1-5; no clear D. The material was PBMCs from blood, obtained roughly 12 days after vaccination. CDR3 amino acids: CSANTGIRTIYQPQHF. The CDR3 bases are TGCAGTGCTAATACCGGGATCCGAACCATTTATCAGCCCCAGCATTTT.